This TCR beta chain originates from a study of blood T cell repertoires in COVID-19. Study summary: Acute-phase and convalescent COVID-19 samples originated in the United States, Italy and Spain. Sample material is recorded as cDNA or gDNA derived from T cells, B-cell-depleted T cells, or PBMCs.

The authors' processing: It was from reference gene primer amplification that nucleated cell counts were estimated. Here immunoSEQ multiplex PCR was the method, and the copy in TCRdb shows in-frame clones only, minus some. V, J and clone size were drawn from that table, and D and trimming were deduced from the DNA. The data contain about 270,000 clones, 70% to 90% of them seen just once; the ten biggest clones take up around 12%. There are 15 residues in the CDR3. V lost 6 bases to trimming and J lost 0 bases; unmatched junction nucleotides: 3. Germline V gene lookup returns CDR1 LNHDA and CDR2 SQIVND (reference sequence). Patients of the Seattle cohort, enrolled during active infection, were followed longitudinally.

This clonotype originated in a woman aged 30 to 39 with COVID-19, enrolled during active disease. J is TRBJ2-2 and V is TRBV19, with 8 bases that match TRBD2. Sequencing was done on a sample of peripheral blood. The CDR3 region has the DNA TGTGCCAGTAGGCCGGGGGGGGCGAACACCGGGGAGCTGTTTTTT. Protein: CASRPGGANTGELFF.